Below, 29 T cell receptor beta chains from the same sample are listed, as sequenced in a study of shared clonotypes between healthy human individuals. Measured with immunoSEQ multiplex PCR; TCRdb has only the in-frame clones, and not every one. Of about 2.3 million clones in the sample, 85% to 95% were seen once. The sequenced sample consisted of naive CD4+ T cells from PBMCs. Subset reported: CD45RA+ positively selected. The source is a man aged 18 to 35 in good health. Some clones in this sample may be carry-over from other donors' samples.

Note on this clone: In the same sample, other DNA sequences code for this CDR3. V and J are TRBV18 and TRBJ1-1, with no clear D. V lost 3 bases, J lost 1 base, and 6 bases lay in between. Germline assignment: CDR1 KGHSH and CDR2 LQKENI. This CDR3 spans 13 amino acids. CDR3 nucleotides: TGTGCCAGCTCACCTTGGCAGAACACTGAAGCTTTCTTT. Amino acids: CASSPWQNTEAFF.

This chain joins TRBV27 and TRBJ2-5; the match to TRBD1 covers 9 bases. Per the germline V gene, CDR1 is MNHEY and CDR2 is SMNVEV (reference sequence). V lost 2 bases, J lost 6 bases, and 16 bases stayed unmatched. This CDR3 region has 18 residues. The CDR3 sequence is CASSLPGTGRGSWKTQYF. CDR3 sequence (DNA): TGTGCCAGCAGTTTACCCGGGACAGGGAGGGGGAGTTGGAAGACCCAGTACTTC.

A single count supports this clone. The chain combines TRBV5-4 with TRBJ2-7; TRBD2 matches at 9 bases. This CDR3 contains 14 residues. Germline V CDR1 and CDR2: SGHNT, YYREEE (reference sequence). J was trimmed by 4 bases and V by 0 bases; bases with no gene match: 2. CDR3 bases: TGTGCCAGCAGCTTGGAGGGACTAGCTTACGAGCAGTACTTC. Translated, it gives CASSLEGLAYEQYF.

The chain employs TRBV7-2 and TRBJ1-1; no clear D. The CDR3 is 14 residues long. Trimming took off 0 bases at V and 1 base at J, with 6 bases between the two ends. Per germline, CDR1 SGHTA and CDR2 FQGNSA. The CDR3 nucleotides are TGTGCCAGCAGCTTAGCTACAAAGAACACTGAAGCTTTCTTT. Amino acid sequence: CASSLATKNTEAFF.

This chain links TRBV18 with TRBJ1-1; possibly TRBD1 for D (6 bases). The CDR3 is made up of 15 amino acids. Germline assignment: CDR1 KGHSH and CDR2 LQKENI. The ends were cut back, 3 bases at V and 7 bases at J, with 18 bases in the middle. CDR3 coding DNA: TGTGCCAGCTCACCCCGGCGGGACAACTTAATTGAAGCTTTCTTT. This gives the protein CASSPRRDNLIEAFF.

This clone was seen a single time. V and J are TRBV6-5 and TRBJ2-4; D might be TRBD1 or TRBD2, each matching 5 bases. Germline V CDR1 and CDR2: MNHEY, SVGAGI. The CDR3 sequence is 12 residues long. The V gene lost 6 bases and the J gene lost 7 bases, with 10 bases spanning the gap. The CDR3 DNA is TGTGCCAGCAGGGGGACCTCCAACATTCAGTACTTC. Translation: CASRGTSNIQYF.

J is TRBJ2-2 and V is TRBV2; D remains ambiguous. The CDR3 spans 15 residues. Trimming stripped 7 bases from V and 2 bases from J, with 14 bases between. Per germline, CDR1 SNHLY and CDR2 FYNNEI. CDR3 amino acids: CASKKKTLNTGELFF. The CDR3 coding sequence is TGTGCCAGCAAGAAAAAGACACTTAACACCGGGGAGCTGTTTTTT.

As for this clone: At the DNA level, this CDR3 is encoded by other sequences in the same sample as well. This rearrangement joins TRBV7-9 to TRBJ2-5, with D perhaps matching TRBD2 (5 bases). Trimming cost V 5 bases and J 4 bases, with 11 bases left between them. The CDR3 extends over 13 amino acids. Germline loops: CDR1 SEHNR, CDR2 FQNEAQ (reference sequence). CDR3 DNA: TGTGCCAGCAGCCGTGGACTGGGAGAGACCCAGTACTTC. It is translated as CASSRGLGETQYF.

This rearrangement joins TRBV7-2 to TRBJ2-5, with D perhaps matching TRBD1 or TRBD2 (5 bases each). The CDR3 has 16 residues. Per the germline V gene, CDR1 is SGHTA and CDR2 is FQGNSA. Trimming removed 5 bases at V and 6 bases at J, with 22 bases between. CDR3 DNA sequence: TGTGCCAGCAGCATTAGCTGGCGCTTCGAGGGGCAGACCCAGTACTTC. This sequence encodes CASSISWRFEGQTQYF.

The rearrangement joins TRBV5-4 to TRBJ1-3; D perhaps matches TRBD1 (5 bases). Between the trimmed V and J ends, which lost 2 bases and 0 bases, there was a span of 6 bases. Germline loops: CDR1 SGHNT, CDR2 YYREEE (reference sequence). The CDR3 consists of 14 residues. In DNA, the CDR3 is TGTGCCAGCAGCTTTGACAGCTCTGGAAACACCATATATTTT. It is translated as CASSFDSSGNTIYF.

About this clone: The germline gene is not matched at one end of the junction; a read error may be the cause. This chain links TRBV2 with TRBJ2-5; the D gene is possibly TRBD2 (6 bases). The CDR3 length is 13 residues. Germline V gene sequence: CDR1 SNHLY, CDR2 FYNNEI. The CDR3 region has the DNA TGTGCCAGCAGCGAAGCGGGCGTGATGGCCCAGTACTTC. Residues: CASSEAGVMAQYF. The full variable domain, with the rest looked up from reference TRBV2 and TRBJ2-5, is EPEVTQTPSHQVTQMGQEVILRCVPISNHLYFYWYRQILGQKVEFLVSFYNNEISEKSEIFDDQFSVERPDGSNFTLKIRSTKLEDSAMYFCASSEAGVMAQYFGPGTRLLVL.

About this clone itself: The same CDR3 also results from other DNA sequences found in this sample. The V and J genes are TRBV28 and TRBJ2-7, with D uncertain. Germline CDR1 and CDR2: MDHEN and SYDVKM. Trimming stripped 5 bases from V and 2 bases from J, with 7 bases between. There are 12 residues in the CDR3. The CDR3 sequence: CASSGGTYEQYF. The CDR3 DNA is TGTGCCAGCAGTGGTGGCACCTACGAGCAGTACTTC.

The chain joins TRBV19 to TRBJ2-7, with 10 bases that match TRBD2. V was clipped by 5 bases and J by 9 bases; unmatched bases: 13. The germline gives CDR1 LNHDA, CDR2 SQIVND (reference sequence). This CDR3 has 15 residues. Here the CDR3 reads CASSPRLAGGYAQYF. For the CDR3, the DNA is TGTGCCAGTAGTCCCCGGTTAGCGGGAGGTTATGCGCAGTACTTC.

CDR3 amino acids: CASSWETGGIEETQYF. CDR3 nucleotides: TGCGCCAGCAGCTGGGAGACAGGGGGGATAGAAGAGACCCAGTACTTC. The V gene is TRBV5-1, the J gene TRBJ2-5; the match to TRBD1 covers 9 bases. With V trimmed by 3 bases and J by 3 bases, 9 bases remained unmatched. The CDR3 runs 16 residues. Germline lookup yields CDR1 SGHRS and CDR2 YFSETQ.

The V and J genes are TRBV4-1 and TRBJ2-3; 7 bases are shared with TRBD2. Germline assignment: CDR1 MGHRA and CDR2 YSYEKL. There are 16 residues in the CDR3. Trimming removed 1 base from V and 2 bases from J; junction bases left unmatched: 6. CDR3 residues: CASSQGSGPTTDTQYF. The CDR3 nucleotides are TGCGCCAGCAGCCAAGGTAGCGGGCCGACCACAGATACGCAGTATTTT.

The rearrangement joins TRBV29-1 to TRBJ2-5; D is perhaps TRBD2 (5 bases). The DNA end lines up better with TRBJ2-7; the J call may be wrong. The CDR3 has 13 residues. The germline V gene encodes CDR1 SQVTM and CDR2 ANQGSEA. CDR3 in amino acids: CSGGGLYSYEQYF. The CDR3 DNA reads TGCAGCGGAGGCGGACTTTATTCCTACGAGCAGTACTTC.

This chain joins TRBV2 and TRBJ2-7; D is unresolved. The CDR3 has 14 amino acids. CDR1 and CDR2 from the germline V gene are SNHLY and FYNNEI. Between the trimmed V and J ends, which lost 6 bases and 2 bases, there was a span of 14 bases. The CDR3 here is CASRLILPTYEQYF. CDR3 sequence (DNA): TGTGCCAGCAGACTTATACTTCCTACCTACGAGCAGTACTTC.

This sequence joins TRBV5-6 and TRBJ2-3; no clear D gene. The germline V and J ends were trimmed by 0 bases and 0 bases, with 8 bases remaining between them. The germline V gene encodes CDR1 SGHDT and CDR2 YYEEEE. This CDR3 spans 15 amino acids. The CDR3 DNA reads as TGTGCCAGCAGCTTGGGAGTTACTAGCACAGATACGCAGTATTTT. Translated, it gives CASSLGVTSTDTQYF.

The V gene is TRBV19, the J gene TRBJ2-1; 14 bases are a match to TRBD2. CDR1 is LNHDA, CDR2 SQIVND, per germline (reference sequence). Germline trimming cut 5 bases from V and 10 bases from J; bases unmatched to any gene: 10. The CDR3 sequence is 16 residues long. The CDR3 region is CASSDPGTSGRWEQFF. The CDR3 nucleotides are TGTGCCAGTAGTGACCCCGGGACTAGCGGGAGATGGGAGCAGTTCTTC.

V gene TRBV27 combines with J gene TRBJ2-7; tentative D call: TRBD1 (6 bases). Germline CDR1 reads MNHEY; CDR2 reads SMNVEV (reference sequence). V was shortened by 6 bases and J by 2 bases, with 17 bases between the two germline ends. There are 15 residues in the CDR3. The CDR3 region has the DNA TGTGCCAGCAGAAAAGGGACGGGACAAGCCTACGAGCAGTACTTC. Translating gives CASRKGTGQAYEQYF.

As regards this clone: Other DNA sequences in the same sample also yield this CDR3. The chain uses TRBV5-1 and TRBJ1-1, with 8 bases lining up with TRBD1. Germline values: CDR1 SGHRS, CDR2 YFSETQ. V dropped 2 bases and J dropped 2; count of bases not matched to a gene: 2. This CDR3 is 14 amino acids long. The CDR3 nucleotides are TGCGCCAGCAGCTTTGACAGGGGCAACACTGAAGCTTTCTTT. Protein: CASSFDRGNTEAFF.

The chain uses TRBV2 and TRBJ1-2; D perhaps matches TRBD1 (5 bases). The CDR3 is made up of 14 amino acids. From germline, CDR1 is SNHLY and CDR2 FYNNEI. The germline V and J ends were trimmed by 3 bases and 5 bases, with 13 bases remaining between them. The CDR3 bases are TGTGCCAGCAGTGAGAGCCCAGGGATGTATGGCTACACCTTC. Protein sequence: CASSESPGMYGYTF.

This chain connects TRBV28 to TRBJ2-5; TRBD2 might be the D (6 bases). Germline loops: CDR1 MDHEN, CDR2 SYDVKM. V lost 5 bases, J lost 6 bases, and 10 bases lay in between. CDR3 length equals 12 residues. This chain's CDR3 is CASSPRGKTQYF. CDR3 DNA sequence: TGTGCCAGCAGTCCTCGGGGGAAGACCCAGTACTTC.

The V call is TRBV18, the J call TRBJ2-1, with TRBD2 matching over 8 bases. The germline CDR1 and CDR2 sequences are KGHSH and LQKENI. The ends lost 2 bases at V and 9 bases at J; junction bases unmatched: 12. The CDR3 loop spans 16 amino acids. DNA for the CDR3: TGTGCCAGCTCACCAGTTCTGGGACTAGGGCCCAGTGAGCAGTTCTTC. Translation: CASSPVLGLGPSEQFF.

This chain's CDR3 is CSVETGVEQYF. As DNA, the CDR3 is TGCAGCGTTGAGACAGGGGTGGAGCAGTACTTC. This chain joins TRBV29-1 and TRBJ2-7; 8 bases agree with TRBD1. Germline V CDR1 and CDR2: SQVTM, ANQGSEA. There are 11 residues in the CDR3. V was pared by 3 bases and J by 7 bases, with 2 bases of the junction left unmatched.

This chain connects TRBV7-2 to TRBJ1-1, with D hard to call. The CDR3 totals 12 residues. The germline gives CDR1 SGHTA, CDR2 FQGNSA. V was pared by 5 bases and J by 2 bases, with 6 bases between. The CDR3: CASSTLNTEAFF. CDR3 sequence (DNA): TGTGCCAGCAGCACCCTCAACACTGAAGCTTTCTTT.

This clone was picked up one time. The chain carries TRBV7-9 and TRBJ2-3; 10 bases are shared with TRBD2. The CDR3 runs 16 residues. In germline, CDR1 is SEHNR, CDR2 FQNEAQ (reference sequence). V was pared by 5 bases and J by 1 base, with 6 bases of the junction left unmatched. In DNA, the CDR3 is TGTGCCAGCAGCCCACCCCTAGCGGGAGGCACAGATACGCAGTATTTT. It encodes CASSPPLAGGTDTQYF.

V usage is TRBV5-4 and J usage is TRBJ2-1, with no clear D. Trimming took 0 bases from V and 5 from J, leaving 6 bases between them. Germline V gene data show CDR1 as SGHNT and CDR2 as YYREEE (reference sequence). The CDR3 sequence is 13 residues long. DNA of the CDR3: TGTGCCAGCAGCTTGGCGATGGACAATGAGCAGTTCTTC. Amino acids: CASSLAMDNEQFF. The full variable domain, its missing parts supplied by reference TRBV5-4 and TRBJ2-1, is ETGVTQSPTHLIKTRGQQVTLRCSSQSGHNTVSWYQQALGQGPQFIFQYYREEENGRGNFPPRFSGLQFPNYSSELNVNALELDDSALYLCASSLAMDNEQFFGPGTRLTVL.

The CDR3 is CASSLERGPPDTQYF. The CDR3 bases are TGTGCCAGCAGCTTAGAACGGGGCCCTCCAGATACGCAGTATTTT. V is TRBV11-2 and J is TRBJ2-3, with D possibly called TRBD1 or TRBD2 (5 bases each). Germline lookup yields CDR1 SGHAT and CDR2 FQNNGV. V was cut by 0 bases and J by 4 bases, with 11 bases left in between. CDR3 length: 15 residues.